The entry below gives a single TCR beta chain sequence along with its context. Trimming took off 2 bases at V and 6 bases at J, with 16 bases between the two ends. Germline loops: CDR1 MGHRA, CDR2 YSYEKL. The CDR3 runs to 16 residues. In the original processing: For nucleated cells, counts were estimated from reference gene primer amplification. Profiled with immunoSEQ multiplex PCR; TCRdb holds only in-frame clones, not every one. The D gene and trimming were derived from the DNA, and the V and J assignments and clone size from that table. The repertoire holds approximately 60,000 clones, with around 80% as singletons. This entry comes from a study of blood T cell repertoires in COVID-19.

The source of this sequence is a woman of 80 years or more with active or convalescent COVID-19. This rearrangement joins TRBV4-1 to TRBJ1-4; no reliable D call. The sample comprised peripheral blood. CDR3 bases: TGCGCCAGCAGCCAACCAACGGCCAGCGGGGATGAAAAACTGTTTTTT. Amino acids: CASSQPTASGDEKLFF.